This T cell receptor beta chain was identified during a study of read filtering for tumor transcriptome and immune sequencing. Turning to the study itself: R-ISS stage counts were eight or nine for I, roughly 15 for II, about 7 for III. TCR-mapped reads were about 3.5 to 10.27 million with IR-seq versus about 85 to 1,300 with RNA-seq.

V was pared by 9 bases and J by 8 bases, with 11 bases of the junction left unmatched. CDR3 size: 13 residues. CDR1 MNHNS and CDR2 SASEGT come from the germline V gene. Molecular barcoded adaptors covering alpha/delta and beta/gamma chains were used on 400 to 450 ng RNA. TCRdb redid the calling of the reads with MiXCR, one entry per CDR3 protein. The sample yields 43,000 or so distinct CDR3 sequences, approximately 12% seen once. This clonotype has at least ten counts. The sequence came from a donor over 35 with multiple myeloma. Specimen: a population of CD138-negative cells sorted from bone marrow. The rearrangement joins TRBV6-1 to TRBJ2-5; 8 positions match TRBD1. CDR3 nucleotides: TGTGCCAGTCACATTGGACAGGGTGCCACCCAGTACTTC. Translating gives CASHIGQGATQYF.